Included here is one TCR beta chain sequence, with context. The data belong to a study of blood T cell repertoires in COVID-19. The overall study: The study drew acute and convalescent COVID-19 samples from the United States, Italy and Spain. The cDNA or gDNA used as material had been derived from T cells, B-cell-depleted T cells, or PBMCs.

Original processing methods: Estimation of nucleated cell counts relied on the amplification of reference gene primers. TCRdb's table, derived via immunoSEQ multiplex PCR, lists solely in-frame clones and lacks some. D and trimming come from the DNA, and the V and J calls and clone size come from that table. The data hold 200,000 to 250,000 clones, with 87% observed a single time. Recovery meant two consecutive negative NP/OP PCR tests, professional clearance, or resolved symptoms. Sequencing used PBMCs or T cells enriched from blood (not recorded which). The receptor was derived from a young man who had recovered from COVID-19.

CDR3 region: CASSLSGVNTEAFF. The CDR3 DNA reads TGCGCCAGCAGCTTGTCGGGGGTGAACACTGAAGCTTTCTTT. The J gene is TRBJ1-1, the V gene TRBV5-1, with D possibly being TRBD1 (5 bases). Germline V gene data show CDR1 as SGHRS and CDR2 as YFSETQ. CDR3 length: 14 amino acids. The ends were cut back, 1 base at V and 0 bases at J, with 7 bases in the middle.